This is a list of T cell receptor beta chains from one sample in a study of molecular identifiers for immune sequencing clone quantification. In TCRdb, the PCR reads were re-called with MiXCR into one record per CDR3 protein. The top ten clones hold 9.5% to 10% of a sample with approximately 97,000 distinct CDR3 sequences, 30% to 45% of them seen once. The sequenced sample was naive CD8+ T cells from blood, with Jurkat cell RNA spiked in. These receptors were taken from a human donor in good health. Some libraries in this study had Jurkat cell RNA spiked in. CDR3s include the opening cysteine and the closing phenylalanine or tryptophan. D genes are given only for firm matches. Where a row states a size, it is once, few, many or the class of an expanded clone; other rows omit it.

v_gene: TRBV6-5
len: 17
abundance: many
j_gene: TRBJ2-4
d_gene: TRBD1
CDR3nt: TGTGCCAGCAGTTCGGGACAGGGCGAACTAGCCAAAAACATTCAGTACTTC
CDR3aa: CASSSGQGELAKNIQYF

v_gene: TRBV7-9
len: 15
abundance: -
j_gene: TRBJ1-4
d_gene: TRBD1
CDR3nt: TGTGCCAGCAGCGGCCACGGGACAGGGGTCGAAAAACTGTTTTTT
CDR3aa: CASSGHGTGVEKLFF

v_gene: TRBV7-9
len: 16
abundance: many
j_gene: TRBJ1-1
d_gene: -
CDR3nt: TGTGCCAGCAGCCCCGGGGGGTGGGCAAGGGAGGCTGAAGCTTTCTTT
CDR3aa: CASSPGGWAREAEAFF

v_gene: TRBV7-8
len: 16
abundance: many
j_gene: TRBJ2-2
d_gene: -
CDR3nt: TGTGCCAGCAGCTTATGGTCCAACCCCACCACCGGGGAGCTGTTTTTT
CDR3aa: CASSLWSNPTTGELFF

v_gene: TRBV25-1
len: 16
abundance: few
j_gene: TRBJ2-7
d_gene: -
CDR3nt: TGTGCCAGCAGTGAATTCTGGACAGCGAGCTCCCACGAGCAGTACTTC
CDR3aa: CASSEFWTASSHEQYF

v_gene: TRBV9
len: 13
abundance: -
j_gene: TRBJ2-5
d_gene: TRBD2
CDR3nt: TGTGCCAGCAGCGGGACTAGCGGAGAGACCCAGTACTTC
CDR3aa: CASSGTSGETQYF

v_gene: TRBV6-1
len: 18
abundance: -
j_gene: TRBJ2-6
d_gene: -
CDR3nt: TGTGCCAGCAGTGAACGAGGGTGGCTGACCTCTGGGGCCAACGTCCTGACTTTC
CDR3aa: CASSERGWLTSGANVLTF

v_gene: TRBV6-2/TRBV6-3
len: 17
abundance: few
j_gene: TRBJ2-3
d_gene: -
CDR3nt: TGTGCCAGCGGTGACCCAGGGGAAGCCTTAAGCACAGATACGCAGTATTTT
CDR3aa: CASGDPGEALSTDTQYF

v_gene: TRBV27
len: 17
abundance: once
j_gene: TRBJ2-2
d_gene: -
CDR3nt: TGTGCCAGCAGTAAATCACTCGGGCAGGGAGTTGCCGGGGAGCTGTTTTTT
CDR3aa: CASSKSLGQGVAGELFF

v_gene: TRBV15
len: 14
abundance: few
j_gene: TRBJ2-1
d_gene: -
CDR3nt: TGTGCCACCAGCACTTCCCTAGGGGGGGATGAGCAGTTCTTC
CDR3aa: CATSTSLGGDEQFF

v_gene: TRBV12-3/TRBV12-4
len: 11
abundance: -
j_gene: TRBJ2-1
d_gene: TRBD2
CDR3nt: TGTGCCAGGGGACTAGGGAATGAGCAGTTCTTC
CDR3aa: CARGLGNEQFF

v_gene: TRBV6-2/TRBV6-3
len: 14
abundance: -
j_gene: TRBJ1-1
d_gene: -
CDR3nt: TGTGCCAGCAGACTATCGGACTGGGGACGTGAAGCTTTCTTT
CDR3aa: CASRLSDWGREAFF

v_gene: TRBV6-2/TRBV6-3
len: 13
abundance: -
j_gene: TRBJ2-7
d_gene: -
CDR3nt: TGTGCCAGCAGCCAGGCTAGGTGGGACGAGCAGTACTTC
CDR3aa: CASSQARWDEQYF

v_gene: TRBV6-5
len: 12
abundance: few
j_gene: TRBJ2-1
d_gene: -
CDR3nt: TGTGCCAGCAGTTACTATGACGGTGAGCAGTTCTTC
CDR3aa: CASSYYDGEQFF

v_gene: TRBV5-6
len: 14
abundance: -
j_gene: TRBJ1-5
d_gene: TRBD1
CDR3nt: TGTGCCGGCAGCTTTGGGACAGGCCGTCAGTCCCAGCATTTT
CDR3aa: CAGSFGTGRQSQHF

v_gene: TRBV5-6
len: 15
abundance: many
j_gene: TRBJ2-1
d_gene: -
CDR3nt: TGTGCCAGCAGCGAGGGACCTAGCTCCTACAATGAGCAGTTCTTC
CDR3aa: CASSEGPSSYNEQFF

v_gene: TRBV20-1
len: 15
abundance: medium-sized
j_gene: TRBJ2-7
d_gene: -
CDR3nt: TGCAGTGCTAGAGATGCAAGGAGCCCCTCCTACGAGCAGTACTTC
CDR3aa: CSARDARSPSYEQYF

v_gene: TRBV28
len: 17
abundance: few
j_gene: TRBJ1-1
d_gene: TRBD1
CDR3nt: TGTGCCAGCAGTTTATTGATCACAGGGGGTACGAACACTGAAGCTTTCTTT
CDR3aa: CASSLLITGGTNTEAFF

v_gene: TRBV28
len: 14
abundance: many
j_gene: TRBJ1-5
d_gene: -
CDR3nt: TGTGCCAGCAGTTTATTGGGGGGTGACCAGCCCCAGCATTTT
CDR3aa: CASSLLGGDQPQHF

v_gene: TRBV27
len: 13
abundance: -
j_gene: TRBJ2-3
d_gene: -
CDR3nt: TGTGCCAGCAGTCCACGTTCTTGGGATACGCAGTATTTT
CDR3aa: CASSPRSWDTQYF

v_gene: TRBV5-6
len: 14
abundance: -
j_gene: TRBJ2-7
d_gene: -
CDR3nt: TGTGCCAGCAGCTTGGTCGCAGGACGCTACGAGCAGTACTTC
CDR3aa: CASSLVAGRYEQYF

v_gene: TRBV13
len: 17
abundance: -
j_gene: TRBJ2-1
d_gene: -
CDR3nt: TGTGCCAGCAGCTTAGGGAGAATAGCGGAAGCCTACAATGAGCAGTTCTTC
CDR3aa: CASSLGRIAEAYNEQFF

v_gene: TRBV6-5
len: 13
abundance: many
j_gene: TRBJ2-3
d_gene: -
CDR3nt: TGTGCCAGCAGTTCTCCTAGAACAGATACGCAGTATTTT
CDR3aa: CASSSPRTDTQYF

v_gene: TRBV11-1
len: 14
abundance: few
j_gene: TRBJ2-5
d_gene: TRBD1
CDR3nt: TGTGCCAGCACAAACAGGGGCGAGGAAGAGACCCAGTACTTC
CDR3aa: CASTNRGEEETQYF

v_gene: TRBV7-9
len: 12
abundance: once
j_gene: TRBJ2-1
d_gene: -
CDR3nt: TGTGCCAGCAGCCCAACAGGCGATGGGCAGTTCTTC
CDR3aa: CASSPTGDGQFF

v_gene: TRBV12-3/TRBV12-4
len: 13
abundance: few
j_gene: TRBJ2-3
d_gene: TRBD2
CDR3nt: TGTGCCAGCAGTTGGGCGGGAGAGAATACGCAGTATTTT
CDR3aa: CASSWAGENTQYF

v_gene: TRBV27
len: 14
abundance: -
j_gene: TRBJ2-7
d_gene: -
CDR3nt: TGTGCCAGCAGTTTATCCGGGACACCCTACGAGCAGTACTTC
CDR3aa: CASSLSGTPYEQYF

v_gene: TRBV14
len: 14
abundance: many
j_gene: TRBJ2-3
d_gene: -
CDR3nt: TGTGCCAGCAGCCATGAGACTTCTCGGGATACGCAGTATTTT
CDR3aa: CASSHETSRDTQYF

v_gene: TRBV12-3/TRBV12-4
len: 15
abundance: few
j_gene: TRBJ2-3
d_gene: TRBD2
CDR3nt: TGTGCCAGCAGTCCCTCGGGAGCGGGAGCCGATACGCAGTATTTT
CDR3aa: CASSPSGAGADTQYF

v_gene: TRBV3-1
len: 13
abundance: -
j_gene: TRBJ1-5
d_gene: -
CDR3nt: TGTGCCAGCAGCCAAGTGGGGACCGGACCACAGCATTTT
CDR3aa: CASSQVGTGPQHF

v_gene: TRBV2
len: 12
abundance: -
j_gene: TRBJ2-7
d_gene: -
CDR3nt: TGTGCCAGCAGGAAGGGGCCCTACGAGCAGTACTTC
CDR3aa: CASRKGPYEQYF

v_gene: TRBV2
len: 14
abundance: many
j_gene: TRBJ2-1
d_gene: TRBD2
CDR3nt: TGTGCCAGCAGTGAAGTGGCGGGGGACAATGAGCAGTTCTTC
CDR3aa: CASSEVAGDNEQFF

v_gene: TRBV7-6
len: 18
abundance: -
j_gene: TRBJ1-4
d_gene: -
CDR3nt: TGTGCCAGCAGCTTAACCTTACAAGGGGAGGCAACTAATGAAAAACTGTTTTTT
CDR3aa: CASSLTLQGEATNEKLFF

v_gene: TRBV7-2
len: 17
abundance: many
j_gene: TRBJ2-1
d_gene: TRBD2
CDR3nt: TGTGCCAGCAGCTTATACGAGGCGGGAGGGGACTGGTATGAGCAGTTCTTC
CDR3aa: CASSLYEAGGDWYEQFF

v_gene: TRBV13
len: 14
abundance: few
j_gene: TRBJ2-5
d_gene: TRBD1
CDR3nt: TGTGCCAGCAGGGGGACAGGGCCCCAAGAGACCCAGTACTTC
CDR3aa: CASRGTGPQETQYF

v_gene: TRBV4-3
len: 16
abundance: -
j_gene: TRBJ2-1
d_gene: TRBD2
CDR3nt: TGCGCCAGCAGCGCCCCCCTCGCGGGAGGGCCTAATGAGCAGTTCTTC
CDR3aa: CASSAPLAGGPNEQFF

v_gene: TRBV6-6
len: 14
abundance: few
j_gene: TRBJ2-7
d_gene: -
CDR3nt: TGTGCCAGCAGTTACTCGAGGCATTTGGACGAGCAGTACTTC
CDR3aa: CASSYSRHLDEQYF

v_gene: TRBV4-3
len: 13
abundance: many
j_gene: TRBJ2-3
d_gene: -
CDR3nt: TGCGCCAGCAGCCAAGGGTCCCGAGATACGCAGTATTTT
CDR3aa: CASSQGSRDTQYF

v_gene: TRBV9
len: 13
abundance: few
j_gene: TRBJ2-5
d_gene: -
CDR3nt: TGTGCCAGCAGCGGCTGGGGTCAAGAGACCCAGTACTTC
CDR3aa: CASSGWGQETQYF

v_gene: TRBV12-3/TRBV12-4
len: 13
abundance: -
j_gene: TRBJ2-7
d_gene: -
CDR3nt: TGTGCCAGCAAACCCACATCCGGGTACGGGCAGTACTTC
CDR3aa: CASKPTSGYGQYF

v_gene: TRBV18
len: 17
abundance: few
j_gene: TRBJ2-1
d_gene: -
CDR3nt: TGTGCCAGCTCACCGAACGTGGGACCCAGGGCCTACAATGAGCAGTTCTTC
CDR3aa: CASSPNVGPRAYNEQFF

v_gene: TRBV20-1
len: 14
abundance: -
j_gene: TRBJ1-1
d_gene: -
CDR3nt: TGCAGTGCGCTTCTCGGACAGTTGAACACTGAAGCTTTCTTT
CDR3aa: CSALLGQLNTEAFF

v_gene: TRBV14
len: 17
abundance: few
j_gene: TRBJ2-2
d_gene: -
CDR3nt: TGTGCCAGCAGCCGAACCGTGGGGGTCTTTAACACCGGGGAGCTGTTTTTT
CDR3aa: CASSRTVGVFNTGELFF

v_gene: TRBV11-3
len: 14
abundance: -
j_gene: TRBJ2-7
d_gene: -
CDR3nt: TGTGCCAGCAGCGAGGCCTCCGGGGCCTACGAGCAGTACTTC
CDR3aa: CASSEASGAYEQYF

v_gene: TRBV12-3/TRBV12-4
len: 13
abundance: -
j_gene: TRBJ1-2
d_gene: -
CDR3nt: TGTGCCAGCAGACCCCAGTGGGGCTATGGCTACACCTTC
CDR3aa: CASRPQWGYGYTF

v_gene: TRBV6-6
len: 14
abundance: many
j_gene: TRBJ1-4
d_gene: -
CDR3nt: TGTGCCAGCAGTTACTCCGGGGTTGATGAAAAACTGTTTTTT
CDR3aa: CASSYSGVDEKLFF

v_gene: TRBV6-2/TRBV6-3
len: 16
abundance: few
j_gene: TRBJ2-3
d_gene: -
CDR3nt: TGTGCCAGCAGAGTCATGGCCGCCCCCTCCACAGATACGCAGTATTTT
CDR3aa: CASRVMAAPSTDTQYF

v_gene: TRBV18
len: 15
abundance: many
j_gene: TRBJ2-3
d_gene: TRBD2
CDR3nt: TGTGCCAGCTCATCAACTAGCGGGAGCCCAGATACGCAGTATTTT
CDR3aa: CASSSTSGSPDTQYF

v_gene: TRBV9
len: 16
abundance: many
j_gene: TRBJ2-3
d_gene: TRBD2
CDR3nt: TGTGCCAGCAGCCAGGGGCTAGCGGGGCACACAGATACGCAGTATTTT
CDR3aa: CASSQGLAGHTDTQYF

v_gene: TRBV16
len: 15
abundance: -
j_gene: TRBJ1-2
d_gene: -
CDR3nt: TGTGCCAGCAGCCAATCGATTGTCGGATTCTATGGCTACACCTTC
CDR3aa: CASSQSIVGFYGYTF